These T cell receptor beta chains were read from a single sample in a study of T cells expressing NK-cell markers. From the 5' RACE reads, TCRdb lists one entry per CDR3 protein and no DNA. The sample has hundreds of thousands of distinct CDR3 sequences. The specimen was blood T cells: a sorted CD56 or NKG2C T cell subset, CD4+ or CD8+ T cells, or bulk PBMC T cells (not recorded which). The receptors were gathered from a man aged 18-30 years in good health. Each CDR3 is given with its conserved first and last residue.

j_call: TRBJ1-2; v_call: TRBV9; cdr3_aa: CASGTAYGYTF
j_call: TRBJ1-4; v_call: TRBV4-1; cdr3_aa: CASSRFRGADEKLFF
j_call: TRBJ2-6; v_call: TRBV7-2; cdr3_aa: CASSLAGTGRPPSGANVLTF
j_call: TRBJ2-5; v_call: TRBV9; cdr3_aa: CASSVGLAGMADQETQYF
j_call: TRBJ1-2; v_call: TRBV20-1; cdr3_aa: CSRRLKTGSSKANYGYTF
j_call: TRBJ1-3; v_call: TRBV27; cdr3_aa: CASRRASGNTIYF
j_call: TRBJ1-1; v_call: TRBV29-1; cdr3_aa: CSVRPTGQGTEAFF
j_call: TRBJ2-2; v_call: TRBV4-3; cdr3_aa: CASSQTPSVGGTGELFF
j_call: TRBJ2-4; v_call: TRBV15; cdr3_aa: CATSPQGGLINIQYF
j_call: TRBJ2-1; v_call: TRBV29-1; cdr3_aa: CSAESLAERGSSYNEQFF
j_call: TRBJ2-3; v_call: TRBV4-1; cdr3_aa: CASSQEAHGDTQYF
j_call: TRBJ2-1; v_call: TRBV7-2; cdr3_aa: CASSLAGTSGRAHNEQFF
j_call: TRBJ2-7; v_call: TRBV29-1; cdr3_aa: CSASDGINPLEQYF
j_call: TRBJ1-2; v_call: TRBV4-2; cdr3_aa: CASSQGNGQDNYGYTF
j_call: TRBJ2-7; v_call: TRBV28; cdr3_aa: CASSRDRGKDF
j_call: TRBJ2-1; v_call: TRBV20-1; cdr3_aa: CSAGTSGTGGGEQFF
j_call: TRBJ2-5; v_call: TRBV19; cdr3_aa: CASTGAGTETQYF
j_call: TRBJ1-5; v_call: TRBV25-1; cdr3_aa: CASSQRADQPQHF
j_call: TRBJ2-1; v_call: TRBV6-4; cdr3_aa: CANDVWTVFSSYNEQFF
j_call: TRBJ2-1; v_call: TRBV28; cdr3_aa: CASRNYNEQFF
j_call: TRBJ2-3; v_call: TRBV5-1; cdr3_aa: CASSSGQRAGLDTQYF
j_call: TRBJ2-1; v_call: TRBV5-1; cdr3_aa: CASSLAWRDSYNEQFF
j_call: TRBJ2-5; v_call: TRBV21-1; cdr3_aa: CASSKAEYQETQYF
j_call: TRBJ2-5; v_call: TRBV30; cdr3_aa: CAWRVLTETQYF
j_call: TRBJ2-5; v_call: TRBV7-9; cdr3_aa: CASSDRGGGSLGETQYF
j_call: TRBJ2-3; v_call: TRBV7-9; cdr3_aa: CASNKWGTRSTDTQYF
j_call: TRBJ1-5; v_call: TRBV12-3/TRBV12-4; cdr3_aa: CASSWGSGTDINPQHF
j_call: TRBJ1-2; v_call: TRBV20-1; cdr3_aa: CSARAGGLGGYTF
j_call: TRBJ2-3; v_call: TRBV20-1; cdr3_aa: CSAGIAGPRDTQYF
j_call: TRBJ1-1; v_call: TRBV5-1; cdr3_aa: CASRRETSNTEAFF
j_call: TRBJ2-1; v_call: TRBV24-1; cdr3_aa: CATSTGHLAEQVYNEQFF
j_call: TRBJ2-1; v_call: TRBV30; cdr3_aa: CAWLQGAREQFF
j_call: TRBJ2-3; v_call: TRBV28; cdr3_aa: CASSPGPKDTQYF
j_call: TRBJ2-3; v_call: TRBV7-3; cdr3_aa: CASGASGTDTQYF
j_call: TRBJ2-3; v_call: TRBV6-2/TRBV6-3; cdr3_aa: CASSYQATSGSTDTQYF
j_call: TRBJ2-1; v_call: TRBV28; cdr3_aa: CASSPSGWSSYNEQFF
j_call: TRBJ1-1; v_call: TRBV10-3; cdr3_aa: CAISGSGEAFF
j_call: TRBJ2-5; v_call: TRBV28; cdr3_aa: CASSQTDYKGETQYF
j_call: TRBJ2-3; v_call: TRBV10-3; cdr3_aa: CAISESRGQGNPYF
j_call: TRBJ2-3; v_call: TRBV5-1; cdr3_aa: CASSPGGVADTQYF
j_call: TRBJ2-7; v_call: TRBV11-2; cdr3_aa: CASSGIEAKAYEQYF
j_call: TRBJ1-2; v_call: TRBV15; cdr3_aa: CATSRPTGSTYGYTF
j_call: TRBJ1-5; v_call: TRBV6-1; cdr3_aa: CASSDQGQGYQPQHF
j_call: TRBJ1-4; v_call: TRBV5-1; cdr3_aa: CASSPDRGATNEKLFF